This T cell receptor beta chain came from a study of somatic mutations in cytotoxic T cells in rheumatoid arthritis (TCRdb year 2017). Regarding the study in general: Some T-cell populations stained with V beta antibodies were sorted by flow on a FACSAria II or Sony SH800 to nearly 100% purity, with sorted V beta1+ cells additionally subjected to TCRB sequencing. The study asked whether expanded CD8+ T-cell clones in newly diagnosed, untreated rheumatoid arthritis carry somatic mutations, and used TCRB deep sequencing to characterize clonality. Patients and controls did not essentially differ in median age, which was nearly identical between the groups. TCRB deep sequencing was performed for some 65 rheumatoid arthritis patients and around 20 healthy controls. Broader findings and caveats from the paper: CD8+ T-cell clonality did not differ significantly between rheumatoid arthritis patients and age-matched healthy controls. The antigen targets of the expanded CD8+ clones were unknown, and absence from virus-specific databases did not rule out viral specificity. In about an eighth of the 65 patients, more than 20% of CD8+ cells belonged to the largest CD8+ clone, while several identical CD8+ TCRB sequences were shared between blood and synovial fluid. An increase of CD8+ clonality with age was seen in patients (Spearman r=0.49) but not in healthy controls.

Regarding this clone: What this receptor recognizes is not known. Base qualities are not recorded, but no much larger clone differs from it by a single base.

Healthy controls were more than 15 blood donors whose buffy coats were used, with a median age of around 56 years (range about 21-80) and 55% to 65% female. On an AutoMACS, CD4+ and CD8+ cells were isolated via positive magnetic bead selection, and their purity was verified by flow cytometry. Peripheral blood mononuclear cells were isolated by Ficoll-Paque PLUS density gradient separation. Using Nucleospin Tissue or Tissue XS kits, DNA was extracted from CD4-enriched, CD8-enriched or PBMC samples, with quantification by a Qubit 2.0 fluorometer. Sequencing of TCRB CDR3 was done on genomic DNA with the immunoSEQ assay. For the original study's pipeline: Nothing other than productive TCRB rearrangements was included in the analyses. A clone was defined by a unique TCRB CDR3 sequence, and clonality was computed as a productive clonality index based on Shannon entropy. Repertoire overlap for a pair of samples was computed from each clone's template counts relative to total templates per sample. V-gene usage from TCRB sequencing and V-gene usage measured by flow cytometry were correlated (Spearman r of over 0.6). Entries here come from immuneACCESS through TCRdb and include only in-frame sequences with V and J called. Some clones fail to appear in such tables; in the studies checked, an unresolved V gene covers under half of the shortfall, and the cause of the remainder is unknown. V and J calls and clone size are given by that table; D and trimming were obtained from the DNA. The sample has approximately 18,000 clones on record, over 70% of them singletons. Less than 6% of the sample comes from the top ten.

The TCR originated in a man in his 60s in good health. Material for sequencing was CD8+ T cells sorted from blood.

The DNA sequence follows: TGCAGCGTTGTAGCACAGGGGGCCTACGAGCAGTACTTC. The translation is CSVVAQGAYEQYF. Rearrangement joined TRBV29-1 to TRBJ2-7; TRBD1 lines up with 8 middle nucleotides. In the germline V gene, CDR1 corresponds to SQVTM and CDR2 to ANQGSEA. V is trimmed back by 4 bases and J by 2 bases, and the junction contains 4 bases that no gene match accounts for. Including the terminal cysteine and phenylalanine, the CDR3 comprises 13 residues. CDR3 DNA is the only sequence kept; it has 39 bases, read in frame from the first base.